Each of the 10 T cell receptor beta chains below was sequenced from the same sample in a study of T cell changes during pregnancy in multiple sclerosis. Here immunoSEQ multiplex PCR was the method, and the copy in TCRdb shows in-frame clones only, minus some. The table lists tens of thousands of clones, roughly 93% of them singletons. Sequences were derived from peripheral blood, sampled in the second trimester of pregnancy. Source of these receptors: a female donor with multiple sclerosis, enrolled in a pregnancy study.

V gene TRBV15 combines with J gene TRBJ2-1; D uncertain. V lost 1 base, J lost 7 bases, and 11 bases lay in between. The germline gives CDR1 LNHNV, CDR2 YYDKDF (reference sequence). The CDR3 sequence is 14 residues long. CDR3 amino acids: CATSRVWAGNEQFF. CDR3 nucleotide sequence: TGTGCCACCAGCAGAGTTTGGGCCGGAAATGAGCAGTTCTTC.

The chain uses TRBV5-1 and TRBJ1-2; no reliable D call. This CDR3 is 15 amino acids long. The germline V gene encodes CDR1 SGHRS and CDR2 YFSETQ. The ends were cut back, 0 bases at V and 4 bases at J, with 13 bases in the middle. The CDR3 loop reads CASSLGLQQTYGYTF. The CDR3 DNA follows: TGCGCCAGCAGCTTGGGACTGCAGCAGACCTATGGCTACACCTTC. The variable domain in full, with the rest retrieved from reference TRBV5-1 and TRBJ1-2, is KAGVTQTPRYLIKTRGQQVTLSCSPISGHRSVSWYQQTPGQGLQFLFEYFSETQRNKGNFPGRFSGRQFSNSRSEMNVSTLELGDSALYLCASSLGLQQTYGYTFGSGTRLTVV.

The J gene is TRBJ1-1, the V gene TRBV14, with TRBD1 identical over 8 bases. Losses at the gene ends were 1 base for V and 6 bases for J; bases not matched to a gene: 1. The CDR3 runs to 13 residues. The germline gives CDR1 SGHDN, CDR2 FVKESK. Here the CDR3 reads CASSQAQGAEAFF. As DNA, the CDR3 is TGTGCCAGCAGCCAAGCACAGGGGGCTGAAGCTTTCTTT.

The chain links TRBV6-1 to TRBJ1-2; D not resolved. Germline V CDR1 and CDR2: MNHNS, SASEGT. This CDR3 region has 13 residues. Between the trimmed V and J ends, which lost 7 bases and 5 bases, there was a span of 14 bases. The CDR3 reads CASTRGSIYGYTF. CDR3 DNA sequence: TGTGCCAGCACTCGAGGCAGCATATATGGCTACACCTTC.

The chain couples TRBV27 to TRBJ2-1; D is uncertain. Germline CDR1 and CDR2: MNHEY and SMNVEV (reference sequence). With 5 bases removed from V and 3 bases from J, the gap between germline ends came to 2 bases. The CDR3 is 11 amino acids. The CDR3 protein is CASSHYNEQFF. CDR3 DNA: TGTGCCAGCAGTCACTACAATGAGCAGTTCTTC.

The V call is TRBV6-5, the J call TRBJ2-7; 7 bases agree with TRBD1. This CDR3 has 13 amino acids. Trimming removed 5 bases from V and 6 bases from J; junction bases left unmatched: 7. Germline CDR1 is MNHEY and CDR2 is SVGAGI. The CDR3 nucleotides read TGTGCCAGCAGTCAGGGGGTATATCGCGAGCAGTACTTC. Its translation is CASSQGVYREQYF.

This clone is a singleton in its sample. V and J are TRBV6-5 and TRBJ2-1; 8 bases align to TRBD2. Losses at the gene ends were 7 bases for V and 0 bases for J; bases not matched to a gene: 5. CDR1 and CDR2 from the germline V gene are MNHEY and SVGAGI. This CDR3 has 15 amino acids. As DNA, the CDR3 is TGTGCCAGCAATCTCCGGGGGGGCTCCTACAATGAGCAGTTCTTC. This sequence encodes CASNLRGGSYNEQFF.

The chain joins TRBV25-1 to TRBJ1-3; D may be TRBD1 (5 bases). There are 15 residues in the CDR3. Germline loops: CDR1 MGHDK, CDR2 SYGVNS. V was clipped by 4 bases and J by 4 bases, with 14 bases between them. This CDR3 is CASSAGRLSGNTIYF. The CDR3 nucleotides are TGTGCCAGCAGTGCAGGGAGGCTAAGCGGAAACACCATATATTTT.

This rearrangement joins TRBV5-4 to TRBJ2-5; TRBD2 might be the D (5 bases). The ends were cut back, 4 bases at V and 3 bases at J, with 10 bases in the middle. The length of the CDR3 is 13 residues. The V gene's germline CDR1 is SGHNT and CDR2 YYREEE (reference sequence). The CDR3 DNA follows: TGTGCCAGCAGCGAGGGTCGGAAAGAGACCCAGTACTTC. It is translated as CASSEGRKETQYF.

The genes are TRBV29-1 and TRBJ2-2; the match to TRBD1 covers 11 bases. CDR1 is SQVTM, CDR2 ANQGSEA, per germline. Losses at the gene ends were 6 bases for V and 5 bases for J; bases not matched to a gene: 5. This CDR3 has 14 residues. The CDR3 reads CSVDRGLSTGELFF. The CDR3, as DNA: TGCAGCGTGGACAGGGGGCTTTCTACCGGGGAGCTGTTTTTT.